This TCR beta chain was identified in a study of CD8 T cells in Susac syndrome. CDR1 and CDR2 (germline): SGHAT, FQNNGV. This CDR3 contains 14 residues. V was cut by 0 bases and J by 8 bases, with 13 bases left in between. RNA amounts of about 0.5 to 1 ug underwent reverse transcription with random hexamers. One entry per CDR3 protein results from TCRdb running MiXCR on the immunoSEQ multiplex PCR reads. The sample gives more than 95,000 distinct CDR3 sequences, over 85% of which show up once; roughly 0.29% is in the top ten. This sequence originates from a human donor with multiple sclerosis. Source material: CD8+ T cells from PBMCs. This chain connects TRBV11-2 to TRBJ1-2; D unresolved. Here the CDR3 reads CASSLDNTGEGYTF. In nucleotides, the CDR3 is TGTGCCAGCAGCTTAGATAATACCGGGGAGGGCTACACCTTC.